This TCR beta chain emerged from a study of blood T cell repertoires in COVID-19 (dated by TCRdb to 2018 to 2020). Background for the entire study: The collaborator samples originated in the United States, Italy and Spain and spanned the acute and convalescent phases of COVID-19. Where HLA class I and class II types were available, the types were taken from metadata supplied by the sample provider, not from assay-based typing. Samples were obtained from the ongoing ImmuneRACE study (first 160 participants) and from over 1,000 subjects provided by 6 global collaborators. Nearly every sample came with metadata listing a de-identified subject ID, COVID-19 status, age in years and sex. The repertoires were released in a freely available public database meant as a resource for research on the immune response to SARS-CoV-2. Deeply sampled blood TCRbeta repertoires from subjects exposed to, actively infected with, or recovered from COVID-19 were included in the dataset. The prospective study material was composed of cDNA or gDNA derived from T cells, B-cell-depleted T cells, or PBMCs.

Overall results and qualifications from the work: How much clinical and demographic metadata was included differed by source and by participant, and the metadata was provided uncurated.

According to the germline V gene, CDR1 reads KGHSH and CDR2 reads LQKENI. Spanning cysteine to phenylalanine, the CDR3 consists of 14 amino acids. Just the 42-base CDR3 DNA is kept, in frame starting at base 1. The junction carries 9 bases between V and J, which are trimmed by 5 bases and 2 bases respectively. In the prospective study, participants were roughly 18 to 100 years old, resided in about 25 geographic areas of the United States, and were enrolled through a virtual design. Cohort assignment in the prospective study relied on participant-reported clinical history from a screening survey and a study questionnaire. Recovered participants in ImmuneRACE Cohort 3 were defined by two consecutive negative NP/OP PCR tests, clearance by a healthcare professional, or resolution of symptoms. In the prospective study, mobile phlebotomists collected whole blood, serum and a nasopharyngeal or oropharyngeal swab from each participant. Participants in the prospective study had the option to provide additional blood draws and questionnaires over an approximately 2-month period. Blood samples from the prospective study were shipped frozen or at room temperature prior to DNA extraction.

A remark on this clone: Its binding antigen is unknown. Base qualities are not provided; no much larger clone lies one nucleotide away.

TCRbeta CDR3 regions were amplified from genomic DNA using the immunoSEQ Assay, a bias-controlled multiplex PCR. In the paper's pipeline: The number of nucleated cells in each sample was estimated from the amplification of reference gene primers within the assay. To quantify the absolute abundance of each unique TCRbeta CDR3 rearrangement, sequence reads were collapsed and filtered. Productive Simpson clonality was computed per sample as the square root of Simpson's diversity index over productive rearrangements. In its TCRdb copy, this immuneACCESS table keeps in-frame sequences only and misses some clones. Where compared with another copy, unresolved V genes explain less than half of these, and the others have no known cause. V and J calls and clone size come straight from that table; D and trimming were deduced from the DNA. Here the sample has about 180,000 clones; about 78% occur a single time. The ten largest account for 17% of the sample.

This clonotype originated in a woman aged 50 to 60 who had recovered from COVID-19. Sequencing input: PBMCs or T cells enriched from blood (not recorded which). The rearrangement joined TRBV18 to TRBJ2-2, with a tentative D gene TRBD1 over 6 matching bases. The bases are TGTGCCAGCTCATCAGGGGTTAACACCGGGGAGCTGTTTTTT. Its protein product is CASSSGVNTGELFF.